This T cell receptor beta chain was captured in a study of blood T cell repertoires in COVID-19 (TCRdb year 2020). A note on the overall study: Samples from collaborators originated in the United States, Italy and Spain and spanned both the acute and convalescent phases of COVID-19. The repertoires were released in a freely available public database meant as a resource for research on the immune response to SARS-CoV-2. The material from the prospective study consisted of cDNA or gDNA derived from T cells, B-cell-depleted T cells, or PBMCs. Subjects who had been exposed to COVID-19, were actively infected with it, or had recovered from it provided the deeply sampled blood TCRbeta repertoires that made up the dataset. Samples were obtained from the ongoing ImmuneRACE study (first 160 participants) and from some 1,200 subjects provided by 6 global collaborators. Sample metadata almost always included a de-identified subject ID, COVID-19 status, age in years and sex. HLA class I and class II types, where available, came from metadata supplied by the sample provider rather than from assay-based typing.

For this clone: This clone's antigen is unknown. Base-call qualities are not available, and no considerably larger clone is one nucleotide away.

TCRbeta CDR3 regions were amplified from genomic DNA by means of the immunoSEQ Assay, a bias-controlled multiplex PCR. Processing in the source paper ran as follows. The number of nucleated cells in each sample was estimated from the amplification of reference gene primers within the assay. Sequence reads were collapsed and filtered to measure the absolute abundance of every unique TCRbeta CDR3 rearrangement. For each sample, productive Simpson clonality was calculated as the square root of Simpson's diversity index over productive rearrangements. TCRdb mirrors the immuneACCESS table, restricted to in-frame sequences. Some clones are absent from its copies; in checked studies, under half trace to an unresolved V gene, and the reason for the others is unknown. V and J calls and clone size are as listed in that table; D and trimming were resolved from the DNA. The sample table holds around 250,000 clones, of which approximately 82% were seen once. 5% of the sample rests with the top ten.

General conclusions and limits of the study: The amount of clinical and demographic metadata varied by source and participant and was provided uncurated.

V is reduced by 6 bases and J by 7 bases, leaving a spacing of 13 bases between them. The CDR3 covers 13 residues, taking in both the cysteine and the phenylalanine. Only the CDR3 DNA is retained, 39 bases long and in frame from the first base. Participants in the prospective study were enrolled through a virtual design, were aged about 18 to 89 years, and lived in roughly 25 United States geographic areas. In the prospective study, participants were assigned to cohorts based on the clinical history participants reported in a screening survey and a study questionnaire. Exposed participants had been in contact, within 2 weeks of entering the study, with a person who had a PCR-confirmed or clinician-diagnosed case of COVID-19. Mobile phlebotomists in the prospective study collected whole blood, serum and a nasopharyngeal or oropharyngeal swab from every participant. Additional blood draws and questionnaires over an approximately 2-month period could optionally be provided by prospective study participants. Before DNA extraction, prospective study blood samples were shipped either frozen or at room temperature.

The sequenced sample was PBMCs or T cells enriched from blood (not recorded which). This clonotype originated in a man in his forties who had been exposed to COVID-19. The chain was built from TRBV12-3 or TRBV12-4 and TRBJ1-5, with TRBD1 tentatively as D gene (5 bases match). The CDR3 corresponds to CASRRGGEQPQHF. The bases read TGTGCCAGCAGGCGTGGAGGGGAACAGCCCCAGCATTTT.